This entry features one T cell receptor (beta chain) sequence. TCRdb itself ran the RACE reads through MiXCR, one entry per CDR3 protein. In the table there are about 260,000 distinct CDR3 sequences, approximately 8.6% of which are singletons. Germline-derived CDR1 and CDR2 are SGHTA and FQGNSA. The J segment lost 5 bases and the V segment lost 1 base, leaving 8 bases of the junction unmatched. This CDR3 is 16 amino acids long. This entry comes from a study of human T cells and chemical hapten exposure. The time point here: pre-sensitization, week 0. As to treatment: therapeutic diphenylcyclopropenone sensitization with weekly scalp DPC.

V gene TRBV7-2 combines with J gene TRBJ2-5, with 9 bases aligning to TRBD1. Sequences were derived from whole blood, sampled in connection with sensitization to the hapten diphenylcyclopropenone (DPC). The TCR sequence derives from a woman in her thirties or forties with alopecia areata. Some clones in this sample may be carry-over from other donors' samples. The CDR3: CASSLVGTGGLETQYF. CDR3 DNA sequence: TGTGCCAGCAGCTTAGTTGGTACAGGGGGCTTGGAGACCCAGTACTTC.